Shown below are 3 T cell receptor beta chains from a single sample sequenced in a study of shared clonotypes between healthy human individuals (dated by TCRdb to the early 2020s). The receptor library was made with the immunoSEQ multiplex PCR assay. Sourced from immuneACCESS, this table was stored by TCRdb with only in-frame sequences that have V and J called. A share of the clones is absent; for the studies checked, an unresolved V gene accounts for under half, and the remainder has no known explanation. The sample table contains over a million clones; only one count was recorded for roughly 97% of them. The ten most abundant clones make up roughly 1.2% of the sample. Sequenced material: naive CD4+ T cells sorted from blood. The cell subset or site tag for this specimen amounts to: CD45RA+ positively selected. The receptors derive from a man aged 25 to 40 in good health.

The rearrangement joins TRBV6-6 to TRBJ2-5, with 13 bases that match TRBD2. V lost 5 bases and J lost 5; bases outside the gene matches: 8. Germline V gene sequence: CDR1 MNHNY, CDR2 SVGAGI (reference sequence). This CDR3 is built from 16 residues. The DNA for the CDR3 is TGTGCCAGCAGTCAAACTAGCGGGAGGGCCGGGGAGACCCAGTACTTC. Its protein product is CASSQTSGRAGETQYF.

This chain joins TRBV6-5 and TRBJ1-1; tentative D call: TRBD1 (6 bases). CDR3 length: 15 amino acids. V was clipped by 3 bases and J by 1 base, with 12 bases between them. Per germline, CDR1 MNHEY and CDR2 SVGAGI. CDR3 residues: CASSYVGRGNTEAFF. The CDR3 nucleotides read TGTGCCAGCAGTTATGTCGGCAGGGGGAACACTGAAGCTTTCTTT.

This chain connects TRBV2 to TRBJ2-7; D is unclear. V was shortened by 4 bases and J by 3 bases, with 10 bases between the two germline ends. CDR3 size: 13 residues. Germline V gives CDR1 SNHLY, CDR2 FYNNEI. The chain's CDR3 is CASSGGPNYEQYF. CDR3 in DNA: TGTGCCAGCAGTGGAGGACCTAACTACGAGCAGTACTTC.